Listed below are T cell receptor beta chains from one sample, sequenced in a study of T-cell reconstitution after alpha-beta-depleted transplantation in children. TCRdb called the PCR reads again in MiXCR, with one record for every CDR3 protein. Among approximately 350,000 distinct CDR3 sequences listed, 13% were seen once. Specimen: PBMCs, collected from the stem cell graft. The source is a human donor who donated a stem cell graft to a child with Fanconi anemia. CDR3s include the opening cysteine and the closing phenylalanine or tryptophan. Each record gives: clone size, J gene, V gene, D gene, CDR3 protein, CDR3 DNA. A D gene is named only where the DNA matches it firmly. The size entry is marked missing in some rows and otherwise reads once, few, many or a size class.

few	TRBJ2-3	TRBV20-1	TRBD2	CSASPLVKRGGSDTQYF	TGCAGTGCTAGCCCTCTGGTTAAGCGGGGAGGGTCAGATACGCAGTATTTT
many	TRBJ2-5	TRBV20-1	TRBD1	CSAGPGQEETQYF	TGCAGTGCTGGGCCGGGACAGGAAGAGACCCAGTACTTC
NA	TRBJ1-5	TRBV5-6	NA	CASSTLGQGNQPQHF	TGTGCCAGCAGCACCTTGGGCCAGGGGAATCAGCCCCAGCATTTT
NA	TRBJ1-5	TRBV7-8	TRBD1	CASSRDSRGNQPQHF	TGTGCCAGCAGTAGGGACAGCAGAGGTAATCAGCCCCAGCATTTT
many	TRBJ2-1	TRBV27	TRBD1	CASRDRGRANEQFF	TGTGCCAGCCGAGACAGGGGGCGTGCAAATGAGCAGTTCTTC
many	TRBJ1-1	TRBV12-5	TRBD1	CASGLTGLEAFF	TGTGCTAGTGGATTGACAGGGCTTGAAGCTTTCTTT
NA	TRBJ2-7	TRBV20-1	TRBD2	CSARVISGANYEQYF	TGCAGTGCTAGAGTCATTAGCGGGGCCAACTACGAGCAGTACTTC
many	TRBJ2-2	TRBV12-3/TRBV12-4	NA	CASSFRGSGALPLTGELFF	TGTGCCAGCAGTTTTAGGGGCTCCGGGGCCCTCCCACTCACCGGGGAGCTGTTTTTT
NA	TRBJ2-1	TRBV2	TRBD1	CASSDLVTGSGDEQFF	TGTGCCAGCAGTGACCTGGTGACAGGGAGTGGGGATGAGCAGTTCTTC
NA	TRBJ1-1	TRBV13	NA	CASSQTYTEAFF	TGTGCCAGCAGTCAGACGTACACTGAAGCTTTCTTT
many	TRBJ2-5	TRBV29-1	NA	CSVEGSLGLLAQETQYF	TGCAGCGTTGAAGGGTCTTTGGGGCTACTAGCCCAAGAGACCCAGTACTTC
many	TRBJ1-5	TRBV7-8	NA	CASSLVPAYQPQHF	TGTGCCAGCAGCTTAGTTCCCGCTTATCAGCCCCAGCATTTT
few	TRBJ1-4	TRBV4-1	TRBD1	CASSPTGADWKLFF	TGCGCCAGCAGCCCAACAGGGGCTGACTGGAAACTGTTTTTT
few	TRBJ2-1	TRBV4-3	TRBD1	CASSRGDSIYNEQFF	TGCGCCAGCAGCCGAGGGGACAGCATCTACAATGAGCAGTTCTTC
few	TRBJ2-1	TRBV12-3/TRBV12-4	NA	CASSFWLVGNEQFF	TGTGCCAGCAGTTTTTGGCTAGTCGGCAATGAGCAGTTCTTC
many	TRBJ1-5	TRBV5-1	TRBD1	CASSVGQDPNQPQHF	TGCGCCAGCAGCGTGGGACAGGACCCCAATCAGCCCCAGCATTTT
many	TRBJ2-7	TRBV29-1	TRBD2	CSVARTSGYEQYF	TGCAGCGTGGCTAGGACTAGCGGCTACGAGCAGTACTTC
many	TRBJ2-5	TRBV12-3/TRBV12-4	NA	CASSSPRGQETQYF	TGTGCCAGCAGTTCCCCCCGTGGGCAGGAGACCCAGTACTTC
few	TRBJ2-2	TRBV10-2	NA	CASSENGGRTGELFF	TGCGCCAGCAGTGAGAACGGGGGTAGGACCGGGGAGCTGTTTTTT
many	TRBJ2-3	TRBV12-3/TRBV12-4	NA	CASSFASDTQYF	TGTGCCAGCAGTTTTGCATCAGATACGCAGTATTTT
few	TRBJ1-4	TRBV9	TRBD1	CASSAWDSDNEKLFF	TGTGCCAGCAGCGCCTGGGACAGCGATAATGAAAAACTGTTTTTT
many	TRBJ2-3	TRBV15	NA	CATSRATGYTDTQYF	TGTGCCACCAGCAGAGCGACAGGCTACACAGATACGCAGTATTTT
many	TRBJ1-1	TRBV7-9	TRBD1	CASSLKGQAYTEAFF	TGTGCCAGCAGCCTAAAGGGACAGGCGTACACTGAAGCTTTCTTT
few	TRBJ1-1	TRBV6-5	NA	CASQGRRNTEAFF	TGTGCCAGCCAAGGGCGTAGGAACACTGAAGCTTTCTTT
few	TRBJ2-7	TRBV16	NA	CASSQFNEQYF	TGTGCCAGCAGCCAATTCAACGAGCAGTACTTC
few	TRBJ1-5	TRBV12-3/TRBV12-4	TRBD1	CASSLATGGLQPQHF	TGTGCCAGCAGTTTAGCAACAGGGGGACTCCAGCCCCAGCATTTT
NA	TRBJ2-3	TRBV7-8	TRBD2	CASSSAGGTQDPDTQYF	TGTGCCAGCAGCTCCGCCGGGGGGACGCAGGATCCAGATACGCAGTATTTT